Sequencing of this T cell receptor (beta chain) was carried out in a study of cytomegalovirus exposure and HLA in healthy donors (TCRdb year 2017). Broadly, across the study: The 700 or so repertoires of the first cohort and the 110 or so validation repertoires were produced on the same platform, according to a later analysis. The study combined high-throughput TCR immunosequencing, statistical association of individual TCRs with disease status, and machine learning to predict cytomegalovirus infection status. The aim of the study was to test whether cataloging public T cell receptors could identify signatures of past pathogen exposure. Along with the approximately 670-subject first cohort, a separate validation cohort of over a hundred different subjects was used. Study-wide conclusions, independent of this receptor: The classifier was reported to diagnose cytomegalovirus status with high specificity and sensitivity in both the original cohort and the validation cohort. In a later analysis, TCRs clustered in the first cohort were found to also tend to co-occur in the roughly 130 validation repertoires, with roughly 93% of cluster scores above 0. Most TCR sequences were observed very rarely across donors, whereas some public TCRs were present in many individuals. A later analysis had no HLA typing for the validation cohort, so co-occurrence there was scored across all 130 or so repertoires. The study gave a list of over 150 TCR beta chains associated with cytomegalovirus. The authors suggested that the approach could potentially be extended to other disease states and immunological phenotypes. A few of the identified cytomegalovirus-associated TCR beta chains were confirmed in vitro to be specific for cytomegalovirus antigens.

Libraries were prepared through the immunoSEQ multiplex PCR assay. Under the source paper's analysis protocol: To diagnose cytomegalovirus status from the catalog of TCR beta chain sequences, a statistical classification framework was built. Sourced from immuneACCESS, this table was stored by TCRdb with only in-frame sequences that have V and J called. A share of the clones is absent; for the studies checked, an unresolved V gene accounts for under half, and the remainder has no known explanation. The DNA was the basis for D and trimming; V, J and clone size are from that table. This sample gives 300,000 or so clones in total; roughly 87% of them show up just once. Roughly 0.88% of the sample goes to the ten largest clones. V is cut back by 1 base and J by 3 bases, with 4 bases in the junction unmatched. Measured from the cysteine to the phenylalanine, the CDR3 is 15 residues long. Only CDR3 DNA is held: 45 bases, read in frame from base 1. In the germline V gene, CDR1 corresponds to KGHSH and CDR2 to LQKENI.

In the case of this clone: Its specific antigen is unknown. Base qualities are missing; no much larger clone stands one base away.

The donors were included in the validation cohort of over a hundred subjects, a group kept apart from the 666-subject first cohort. The chain employs TRBV18 and TRBJ2-5, and TRBD2 matches 8 of the central bases. The sample consisted of PBMCs. The TCR sequence derives from a man aged 25-40 years in good health and CMV-seronegative. The CDR3 reads as follows: CASSPRETSEETQYF. The DNA sequence is given as TGTGCCAGCTCACCACGGGAGACTAGCGAAGAGACCCAGTACTTC.